This T cell receptor beta chain was obtained from a study of breast tumors, draining lymph nodes, adjacent tissues. General study findings and limits: Compared with lymph nodes, tumors were less diverse; compared with nontumor tissue, more.

Points on this clonotype: Its matching antigen is unknown.

One entry per CDR3 protein, called by TCRdb with MiXCR from the multiplex PCR reads. The profile shows about 22,000 distinct CDR3 sequences, about 60% of them singletons. Germline assignment: CDR1 LNHNV and CDR2 YYDKDF (reference sequence). This CDR3 spans 14 amino acids. Trimming removed 0 bases at V and 10 bases at J, with 10 bases between. The genes are TRBV15 and TRBJ1-6; D unresolved. Sequenced sample: breast tumor tissue. The TCR was taken from a female donor with breast cancer. Some clones in this sample may be carry-over from other donors' samples. As DNA, the CDR3 is TGTGCCACCAGCAGAGATCTGGGATTCTCACCCCTCCACTTT. This encodes CATSRDLGFSPLHF.